This T cell receptor beta chain was captured by sequencing in a study of blood T cell repertoires in COVID-19. TCRdb's table, derived via immunoSEQ multiplex PCR, lists solely in-frame clones and lacks some. The table lists some 200,000 clones, about 89% of them singletons. The trim removed 0 bases at V and 4 bases at J, leaving 5 bases unmatched. Germline CDR1 reads KGHSY; CDR2 reads FQNENV. The CDR3 spans 15 residues. The sequenced sample consisted of peripheral blood. The source is a man between 65 and 80 years old with acute or convalescent COVID-19. This chain uses TRBV16 with TRBJ2-5, with TRBD1 matching 7 bases. The CDR3 loop is CASSQSRAGGETQYF. For the CDR3, the DNA is TGTGCCAGCAGCCAATCGCGGGCAGGGGGAGAGACCCAGTACTTC.